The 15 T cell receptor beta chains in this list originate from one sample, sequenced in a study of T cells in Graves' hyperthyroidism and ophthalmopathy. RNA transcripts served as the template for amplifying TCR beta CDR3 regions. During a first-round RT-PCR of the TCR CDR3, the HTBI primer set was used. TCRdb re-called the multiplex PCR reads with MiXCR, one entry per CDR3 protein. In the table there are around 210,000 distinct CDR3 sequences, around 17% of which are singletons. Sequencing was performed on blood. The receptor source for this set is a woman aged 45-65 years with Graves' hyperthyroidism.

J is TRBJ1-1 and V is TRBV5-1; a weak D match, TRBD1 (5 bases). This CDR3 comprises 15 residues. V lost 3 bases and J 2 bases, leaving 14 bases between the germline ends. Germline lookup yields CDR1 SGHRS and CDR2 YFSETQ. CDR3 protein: CASSSGPEPNTEAFF. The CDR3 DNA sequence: TGCGCCAGCAGCTCGGGGCCCGAACCAAACACTGAAGCTTTCTTT.

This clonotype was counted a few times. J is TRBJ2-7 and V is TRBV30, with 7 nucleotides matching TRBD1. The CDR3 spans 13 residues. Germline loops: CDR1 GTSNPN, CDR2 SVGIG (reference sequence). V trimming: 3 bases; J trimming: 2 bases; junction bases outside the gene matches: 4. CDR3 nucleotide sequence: TGTGCCTGGAGAGGACAGGCCGCCTACGAGCAGTACTTC. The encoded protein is CAWRGQAAYEQYF.

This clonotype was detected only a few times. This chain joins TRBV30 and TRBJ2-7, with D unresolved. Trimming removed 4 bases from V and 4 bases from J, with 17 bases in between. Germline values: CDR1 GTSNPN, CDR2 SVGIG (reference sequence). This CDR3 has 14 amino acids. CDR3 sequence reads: CAWTLRTDQYEQYF. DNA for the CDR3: TGTGCCTGGACCCTCCGGACGGACCAATACGAGCAGTACTTC.

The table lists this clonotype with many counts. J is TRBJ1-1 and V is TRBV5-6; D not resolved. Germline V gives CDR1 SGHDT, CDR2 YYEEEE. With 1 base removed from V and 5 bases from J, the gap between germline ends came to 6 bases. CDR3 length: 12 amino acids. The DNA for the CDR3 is TGTGCCAGCAGCTTGTACGGGACTGAAGCTTTCTTT. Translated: CASSLYGTEAFF.

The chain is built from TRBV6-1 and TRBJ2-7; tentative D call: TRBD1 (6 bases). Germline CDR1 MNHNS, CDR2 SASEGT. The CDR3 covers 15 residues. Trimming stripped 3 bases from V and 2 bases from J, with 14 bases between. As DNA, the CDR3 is TGTGCCAGCAGTGAGAGACAGGACCCAACCTACGAGCAGTACTTC. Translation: CASSERQDPTYEQYF.

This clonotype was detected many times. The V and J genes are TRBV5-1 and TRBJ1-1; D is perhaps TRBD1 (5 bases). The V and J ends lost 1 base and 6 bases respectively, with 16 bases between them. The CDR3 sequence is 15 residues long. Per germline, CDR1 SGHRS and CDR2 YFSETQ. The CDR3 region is CASSLLSTGPPEAFF. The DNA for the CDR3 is TGCGCCAGCAGCTTGCTTTCTACAGGTCCCCCTGAAGCTTTCTTT.

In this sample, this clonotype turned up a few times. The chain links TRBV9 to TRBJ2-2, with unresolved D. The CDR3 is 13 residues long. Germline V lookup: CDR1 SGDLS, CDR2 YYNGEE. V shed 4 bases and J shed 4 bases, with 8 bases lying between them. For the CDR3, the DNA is TGTGCCAGCAGCCCCTGGGGCACCGGGGAGCTGTTTTTT. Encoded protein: CASSPWGTGELFF. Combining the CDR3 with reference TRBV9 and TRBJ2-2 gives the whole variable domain DSGVTQTPKHLITATGQRVTLRCSPRSGDLSVYWYQQSLDQGLQFLIQYYNGEERAKGNILERFSAQQFPDLHSELNLSSLELGDSALYFCASSPWGTGELFFGEGSRLTVL.

In nucleotides, the CDR3 is TGCGCCAGCAGCTTGGAAGCACAGTTGAACACTGAAGCTTTCTTT. Amino acid sequence: CASSLEAQLNTEAFF. The J gene is TRBJ1-1, the V gene TRBV5-1; D is ambiguous. Germline V lookup: CDR1 SGHRS, CDR2 YFSETQ. The length of the CDR3 is 15 residues. Trimming took 0 bases from V and 0 from J, leaving 9 bases between them.

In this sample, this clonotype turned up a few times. The CDR3 is CASSILRRHSNQPQHF. The CDR3 DNA reads TGTGCCAGCAGCATCCTGAGGAGACATAGCAATCAGCCCCAGCATTTT. The chain combines TRBV7-8 with TRBJ1-5; the D is unclear. Trimming removed 5 bases at V and 0 bases at J, with 14 bases between. The CDR3 has 16 amino acids. Per the germline V gene, CDR1 is SGHVS and CDR2 is FQNEAQ.

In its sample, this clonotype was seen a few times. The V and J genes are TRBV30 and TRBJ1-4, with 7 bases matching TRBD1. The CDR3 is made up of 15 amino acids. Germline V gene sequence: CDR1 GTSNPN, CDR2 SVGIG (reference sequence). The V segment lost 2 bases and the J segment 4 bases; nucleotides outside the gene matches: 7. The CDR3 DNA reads TGTGCCTGGAGTCAAACAGGGGCCCTTAATGAAAAACTGTTTTTT. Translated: CAWSQTGALNEKLFF.

The CDR3 bases are TGTGCCAGCAGCTTAGCGGCTAGCGGGAGCGCCGGGGAGCTGTTTTTT. It translates to CASSLAASGSAGELFF. This chain links TRBV7-9 with TRBJ2-2; 10 bases agree with TRBD2. V dropped 0 bases and J dropped 6; count of bases not matched to a gene: 4. Germline lookup yields CDR1 SEHNR and CDR2 FQNEAQ (reference sequence). This CDR3 has 16 amino acids.

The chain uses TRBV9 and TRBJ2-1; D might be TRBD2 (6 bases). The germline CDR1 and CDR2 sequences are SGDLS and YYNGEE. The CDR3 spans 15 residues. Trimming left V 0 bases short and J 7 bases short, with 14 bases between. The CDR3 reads CASSVAGRGGNEQFF. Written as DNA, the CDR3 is TGTGCCAGCAGCGTAGCAGGGCGGGGCGGGAATGAGCAGTTCTTC.

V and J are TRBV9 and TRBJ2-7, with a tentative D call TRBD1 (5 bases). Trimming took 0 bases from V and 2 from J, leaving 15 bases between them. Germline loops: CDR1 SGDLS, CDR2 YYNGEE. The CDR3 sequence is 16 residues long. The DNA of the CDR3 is TGTGCCAGCAGCGTAGCCCCGACAGATAATACCTACGAGCAGTACTTC. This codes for CASSVAPTDNTYEQYF.

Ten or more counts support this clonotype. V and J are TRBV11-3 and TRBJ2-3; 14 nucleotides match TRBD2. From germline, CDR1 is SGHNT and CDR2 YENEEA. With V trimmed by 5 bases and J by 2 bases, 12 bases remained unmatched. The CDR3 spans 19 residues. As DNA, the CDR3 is TGTGCCAGCAGCCGGATTCCGGGACTAGCGGGAGTTAACACAGATACGCAGTATTTT. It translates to CASSRIPGLAGVNTDTQYF.

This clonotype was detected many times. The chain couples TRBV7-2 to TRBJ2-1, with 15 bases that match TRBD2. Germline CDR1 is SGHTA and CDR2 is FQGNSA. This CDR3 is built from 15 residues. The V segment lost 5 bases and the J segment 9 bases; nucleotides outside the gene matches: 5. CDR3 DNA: TGTGCCAGCAGCAAAGGACTAGCGGGAGGGCGTGAGCAGTTCTTC. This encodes CASSKGLAGGREQFF.